One and the same sample provided the 14 T cell receptor beta chains below, sequenced in a study of T cell responses to AZD1222 COVID-19 vaccine. Data came from immunoSEQ multiplex PCR; TCRdb stores just in-frame clones and leaves some out. Of some 130,000 clones in the sample, 80% to 95% were seen once. Here the sequenced sample was peripheral blood, taken 28 days after the second AZD1222 dose. These receptors all come from an adult who received the AZD1222 COVID-19 vaccine.

As for this clone: At one boundary the junction diverges from the germline segment, which might be a read error. V usage is TRBV27 and J usage is TRBJ1-5; D gene uncertain. Germline-derived CDR1 and CDR2 are MNHEY and SMNVEV (reference sequence). This CDR3 region has 13 residues. Here the CDR3 reads CARRVDYNQPQHF. Here the CDR3 DNA reads TGTGCCCGCAGAGTTGACTACAATCAGCCCCAGCATTTT.

The chain joins TRBV5-1 to TRBJ2-2, with D uncertain. V was cut by 5 bases and J by 0 bases, with 8 bases left in between. The germline V gene has CDR1 SGHRS and CDR2 YFSETQ. This CDR3 has 14 amino acids. The DNA for the CDR3 is TGCGCCAGCAGTCCCGCCCCGAACACCGGGGAGCTGTTTTTT. This translates into CASSPAPNTGELFF.

This clone was seen only a few times. The V and J genes are TRBV25-1 and TRBJ1-2, with D unclear. V was pared by 2 bases and J by 5 bases, with 18 bases between. CDR3 length: 16 residues. CDR1 and CDR2 from the germline V gene are MGHDK and SYGVNS. CDR3 region: CASSESKGPRLYGYTF. CDR3 sequence (DNA): TGTGCCAGCAGTGAAAGCAAAGGGCCGCGTCTTTATGGCTACACCTTC.

The V and J genes are TRBV7-9 and TRBJ1-2, with D uncertain. From germline, CDR1 is SEHNR and CDR2 FQNEAQ (reference sequence). Trimming took off 2 bases at V and 2 bases at J, with 9 bases between the two ends. This CDR3 is built from 14 residues. The CDR3 loop reads CASSLYTGNYGYTF. CDR3 sequence (DNA): TGTGCCAGCAGCTTATATACCGGGAACTATGGCTACACCTTC.

This chain links TRBV9 with TRBJ2-3, with D hard to call. CDR1 and CDR2 (germline): SGDLS, YYNGEE. The length of the CDR3 is 13 residues. The V and J ends lost 4 bases and 0 bases respectively, with 6 bases between them. The CDR3: CASSIFSTDTQYF. For the CDR3, the DNA is TGTGCCAGCAGCATCTTTAGCACAGATACGCAGTATTTT.

The chain carries TRBV6-1 and TRBJ2-7; no firm D call. V lost 3 bases to trimming and J lost 5 bases, with 5 bases between them. CDR1 and CDR2 from the germline V gene are MNHNS and SASEGT. The CDR3 is 11 residues long. The CDR3 is CASSDRHEQYF. In DNA form, the CDR3 reads TGTGCCAGCAGTGACAGGCACGAGCAGTACTTC.

The genes are TRBV7-8 and TRBJ2-1, with TRBD2 identical over 8 bases. This CDR3 spans 16 amino acids. V shed 4 bases and J 5 bases; nucleotides not matched to a gene: 10. Germline loops: CDR1 SGHVS, CDR2 FQNEAQ. CDR3 in amino acids: CASSSRIAGLHNEQFF. The CDR3 DNA reads TGTGCCAGCAGCTCTCGGATAGCGGGGTTACACAATGAGCAGTTCTTC.

The V call is TRBV7-3, the J call TRBJ2-1, with D possibly TRBD1 on 6 matching bases. Germline assignment: CDR1 SGHTA and CDR2 FQGTGA. Deletions cut 5 bases from V and 7 bases from J, with 15 bases between. The CDR3 is made up of 14 amino acids. CDR3: CASSITGSSNEQFF. DNA for the CDR3: TGTGCCAGCAGCATTACAGGGTCTTCAAATGAGCAGTTCTTC.

The genes are TRBV5-6 and TRBJ1-2; D is unresolved. V lost 1 base, J lost 5 bases, and 12 bases lay in between. CDR1 is SGHDT, CDR2 YYEEEE, per germline. CDR3 size: 14 residues. The CDR3 sequence is CASSLLVQSYGYTF. In nucleotides, the CDR3 is TGTGCCAGCAGCTTGTTGGTCCAGTCATATGGCTACACCTTC.

In its sample, this clone was seen a few times. The V gene is TRBV6-2 or TRBV6-3, the J gene TRBJ1-5; D is perhaps TRBD1 (6 bases). The germline V gene encodes CDR1 MNHEY and CDR2 SVGEGT. Trimming cost V 4 bases and J 0 bases, with 28 bases left between them. This CDR3 is built from 21 residues. CDR3 DNA: TGTGCCAGCAGTTCCCACCTCTTGGGGACATATGCACGTTATAGCAATCAGCCCCAGCATTTT. This encodes CASSSHLLGTYARYSNQPQHF.

The chain combines TRBV5-1 with TRBJ2-1; perhaps D is TRBD1 or TRBD2 (5 bases each). Trimming pared 3 bases from V and 5 bases from J, leaving 12 bases between. CDR1 is SGHRS, CDR2 YFSETQ, per germline. This CDR3 region has 14 residues. The CDR3 sequence: CASSSRDLDNEQFF. The CDR3 region has the DNA TGCGCCAGCAGCTCCAGGGACCTTGACAATGAGCAGTTCTTC.

This clone was recorded only once. This chain uses TRBV7-2 with TRBJ2-5, with D possibly being TRBD2 (7 bases). Per the germline V gene, CDR1 is SGHTA and CDR2 is FQGNSA. V was trimmed by 0 bases and J by 5 bases, leaving 13 bases between them. The CDR3 is 15 amino acids. DNA of the CDR3: TGTGCCAGCAGCTTAGCTGTGGGGGGGCAGGAGACCCAGTACTTC. Its translation is CASSLAVGGQETQYF.

V usage is TRBV2 and J usage is TRBJ1-6; D not certain. The CDR3 is 15 residues long. Deletions cut 4 bases from V and 0 bases from J, with 7 bases between. The germline V gene encodes CDR1 SNHLY and CDR2 FYNNEI. Written as DNA, the CDR3 is TGTGCCAGCAGTGGTGTGAGCTCCTATAATTCACCCCTCCACTTT. Protein: CASSGVSSYNSPLHF.

This chain joins TRBV6-5 and TRBJ1-1, with D possibly TRBD1 on 6 matching bases. The length of the CDR3 is 14 residues. Trimming pared 8 bases from V and 0 bases from J, leaving 13 bases between. CDR1 and CDR2 from the germline V gene are MNHEY and SVGAGI. CDR3 sequence: CASGQSNLNTEAFF. The CDR3 DNA reads TGTGCCAGCGGACAGTCAAATCTGAACACTGAAGCTTTCTTT.